This T cell receptor beta chain derives from a study of metastatic and nonmetastatic thyroid tumors. At the level of the study: Malignant and benign thyroid patients had repertoires compared in peripheral blood and tumor or nodule tissue.

Trimming cost V 5 bases and J 6 bases, with 20 bases left between them. The CDR3 contains 16 residues. From germline, CDR1 is SGHNT and CDR2 YENEEA. This clone was seen many times. Before thyroid surgery, none of the patients had received any treatment. TCRdb redid the clone calls on the PCR reads using MiXCR. The table lists 20,000 to 25,000 clones, around 21% of them singletons. This sequence originates from a female donor with papillary thyroid cancer or a benign thyroid nodule (not recorded which). Some clones in this sample may be carry-over from other donors' samples. The genes are TRBV11-3 and TRBJ2-1; tentative D call: TRBD1 (5 bases). The sample was blood. CDR3 nucleotides: TGTGCCAGCAGCCCATCACCAGGGATGGGTAGCAATGAGCAGTTCTTC. Residues: CASSPSPGMGSNEQFF.